This TCR beta chain was sequenced during a study of long-term antiretroviral therapy in people with HIV. Study as a whole: The 2015 recommendation for immediate ART came about a decade after the earliest samples.

At survey level, the immunoSEQ assay was run in its v3.0 version. Repertoires were generated with immunoSEQ multiplex PCR, while TCRdb's copy carries only in-frame clones and drops some. Of about 38,000 clones in the sample, around 86% were seen once. From each donor, at least one pre-ART PBMC sample and at least two post-ART PBMC samples were obtained. There were about 1-10 million cryopreserved PBMC in the samples before DNA extraction. The V and J ends lost 3 bases and 1 base respectively, with 19 bases between them. CDR1 is LNHDA and CDR2 is SQIVND in the germline V gene (reference sequence). This CDR3 comprises 18 residues.

This receptor was identified in a man aged 18 to 30 with HIV. V is TRBV19 and J is TRBJ1-5; D ambiguous. The input for sequencing was unsorted PBMCs, taken 1.5 years after starting antiretroviral therapy. CDR3 in DNA: TGTGCCAGTAGTATGGACTATAATGAACGAGGGAGCAATCAGCCCCAGCATTTT. This encodes CASSMDYNERGSNQPQHF.